Each of the 2 T cell receptor beta chains below was sequenced from the same sample in a study of shared clonotypes between healthy human individuals. Using immunoSEQ multiplex PCR, the repertoire was profiled, and TCRdb retains in-frame clones only, with some absent. The sample has about 960,000 clones, less than 85% seen once. Sequencing was done on a sample of memory CD4+ T cells sorted from blood. Described subset: CD45RA-negative fraction. The origin of the receptors is a man between 18 and 29 years old in good health.

This clone was seen only once. The chain has TRBV6-5 and TRBJ2-7; the D is unclear. Germline V gene sequence: CDR1 MNHEY, CDR2 SVGAGI. V lost 7 bases, J lost 2 bases, and 9 bases lay in between. This CDR3 has 12 amino acids. CDR3 in DNA: TGTGCCAGCATTAGCCTCACCTACGAGCAGTACTTC. Residues: CASISLTYEQYF.

The chain joins TRBV10-3 to TRBJ2-6; D perhaps matches TRBD1 (5 bases). The CDR3 runs 19 residues. Germline CDR1 is ENHRY and CDR2 is SYGVKD. Trimming left V 6 bases short and J 0 bases short, with 21 bases between. This chain's CDR3 is CAIRSSDISRFSGANVLTF. The CDR3 nucleotides are TGTGCCATCAGATCCTCGGACATATCACGGTTCTCTGGGGCCAACGTCCTGACTTTC.